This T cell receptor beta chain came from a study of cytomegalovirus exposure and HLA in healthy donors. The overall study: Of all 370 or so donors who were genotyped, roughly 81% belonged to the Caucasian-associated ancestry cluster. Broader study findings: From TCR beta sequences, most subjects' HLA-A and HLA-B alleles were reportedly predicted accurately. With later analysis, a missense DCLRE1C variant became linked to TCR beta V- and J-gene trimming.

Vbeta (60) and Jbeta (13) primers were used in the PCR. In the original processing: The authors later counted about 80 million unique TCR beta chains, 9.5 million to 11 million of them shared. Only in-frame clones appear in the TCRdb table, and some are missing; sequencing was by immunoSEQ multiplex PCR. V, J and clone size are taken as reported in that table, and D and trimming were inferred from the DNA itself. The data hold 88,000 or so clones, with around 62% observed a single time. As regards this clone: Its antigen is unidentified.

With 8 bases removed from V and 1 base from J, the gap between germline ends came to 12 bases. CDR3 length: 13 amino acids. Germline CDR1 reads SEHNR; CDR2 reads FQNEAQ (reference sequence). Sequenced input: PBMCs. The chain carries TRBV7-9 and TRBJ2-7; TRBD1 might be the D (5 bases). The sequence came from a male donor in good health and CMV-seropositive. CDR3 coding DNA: TGTGCCAGCGGGGAACAGGAGTCCTACGAGCAGTACTTC. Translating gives CASGEQESYEQYF.